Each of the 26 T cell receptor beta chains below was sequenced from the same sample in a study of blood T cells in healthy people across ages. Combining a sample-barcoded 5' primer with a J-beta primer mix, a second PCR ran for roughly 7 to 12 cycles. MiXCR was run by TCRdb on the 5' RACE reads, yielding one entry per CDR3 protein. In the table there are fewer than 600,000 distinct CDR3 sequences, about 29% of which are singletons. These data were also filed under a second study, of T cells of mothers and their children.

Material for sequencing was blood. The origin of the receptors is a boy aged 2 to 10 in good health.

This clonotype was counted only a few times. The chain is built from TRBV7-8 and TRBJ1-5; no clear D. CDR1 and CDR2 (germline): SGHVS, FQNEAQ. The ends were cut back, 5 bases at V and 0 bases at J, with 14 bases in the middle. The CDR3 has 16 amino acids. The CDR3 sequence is CASSPRQYYSNQPQHF. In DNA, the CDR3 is TGTGCCAGCAGCCCGAGGCAGTATTATAGCAATCAGCCCCAGCATTTT.

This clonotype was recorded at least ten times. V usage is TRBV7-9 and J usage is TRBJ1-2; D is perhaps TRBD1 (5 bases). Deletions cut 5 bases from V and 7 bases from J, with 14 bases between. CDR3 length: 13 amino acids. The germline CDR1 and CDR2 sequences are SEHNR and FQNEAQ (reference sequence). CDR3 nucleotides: TGTGCCAGCAGCCCCCCCGGGGCAGGTGGCTACACCTTC. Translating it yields CASSPPGAGGYTF.

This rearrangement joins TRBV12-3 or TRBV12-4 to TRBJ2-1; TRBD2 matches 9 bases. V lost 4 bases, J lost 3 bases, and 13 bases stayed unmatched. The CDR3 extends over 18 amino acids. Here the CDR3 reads CASSYPRTSAPHYNEQFF. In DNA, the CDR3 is TGTGCCAGCAGTTACCCCAGGACTAGCGCGCCCCACTACAATGAGCAGTTCTTC.

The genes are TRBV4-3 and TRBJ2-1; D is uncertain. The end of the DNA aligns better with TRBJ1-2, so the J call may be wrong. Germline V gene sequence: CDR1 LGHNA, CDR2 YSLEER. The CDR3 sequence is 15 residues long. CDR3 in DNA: TGCGCCAGCAGCCAAGGCAGGCCAACTAACTATGGCTACACCTTC. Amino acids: CASSQGRPTNYGYTF.

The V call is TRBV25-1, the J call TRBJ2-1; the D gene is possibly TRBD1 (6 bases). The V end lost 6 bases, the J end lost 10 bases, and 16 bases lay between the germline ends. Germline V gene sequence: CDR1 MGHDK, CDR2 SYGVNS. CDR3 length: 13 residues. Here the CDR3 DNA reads TGTGCCAGCAGCTTTTCCACACAGGGAGAGCAGTTCTTC. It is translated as CASSFSTQGEQFF. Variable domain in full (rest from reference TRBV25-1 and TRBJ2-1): EADIYQTPRYLVIGTGKKITLECSQTMGHDKMYWYQQDPGMELHLIHYSYGVNSTEKGDLSSESTVSRIRTEHFPLTLESARPSHTSQYLCASSFSTQGEQFFGPGTRLTVL.

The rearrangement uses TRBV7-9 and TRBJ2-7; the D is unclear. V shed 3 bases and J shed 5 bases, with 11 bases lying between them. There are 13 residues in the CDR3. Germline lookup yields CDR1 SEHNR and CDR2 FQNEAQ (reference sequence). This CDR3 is CASSLGSFNEQYF. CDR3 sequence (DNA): TGTGCCAGCAGCTTGGGTAGTTTCAACGAGCAGTACTTC. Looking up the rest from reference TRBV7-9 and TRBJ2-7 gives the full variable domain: DTGVSQNPRHKITKRGQNVTFRCDPISEHNRLYWYRQTLGQGPEFLTYFQNEAQLEKSRLLSDRFSAERPKGSFSTLEIQRTEQGDSAMYLCASSLGSFNEQYFGPGTRLTVT.

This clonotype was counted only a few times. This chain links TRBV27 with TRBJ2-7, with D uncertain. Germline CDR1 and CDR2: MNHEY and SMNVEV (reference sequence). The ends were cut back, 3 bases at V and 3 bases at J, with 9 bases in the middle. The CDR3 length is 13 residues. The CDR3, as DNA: TGTGCCAGCAGTTTCCTGAGGAGCTACGAGCAGTACTTC. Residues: CASSFLRSYEQYF.

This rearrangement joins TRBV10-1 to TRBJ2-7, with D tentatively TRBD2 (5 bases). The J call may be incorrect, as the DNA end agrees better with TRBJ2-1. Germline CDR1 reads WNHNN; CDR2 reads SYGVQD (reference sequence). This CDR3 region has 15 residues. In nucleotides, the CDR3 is TGCGCCAGCAGTGAGTCAGTATACCGAGGGAATGAGCAGTTCTTC. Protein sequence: CASSESVYRGNEQFF.

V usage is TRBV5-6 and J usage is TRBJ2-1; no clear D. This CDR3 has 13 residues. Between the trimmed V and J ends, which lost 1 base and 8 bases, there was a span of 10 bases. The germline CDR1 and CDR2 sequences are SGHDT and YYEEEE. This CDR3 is CASSLITVDEQFF. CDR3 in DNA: TGTGCCAGCAGCTTGATTACGGTTGATGAGCAGTTCTTC. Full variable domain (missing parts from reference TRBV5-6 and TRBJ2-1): DAGVTQSPTHLIKTRGQQVTLRCSPKSGHDTVSWYQQALGQGPQFIFQYYEEEERQRGNFPDRFSGHQFPNYSSELNVNALLLGDSALYLCASSLITVDEQFFGPGTRLTVL.

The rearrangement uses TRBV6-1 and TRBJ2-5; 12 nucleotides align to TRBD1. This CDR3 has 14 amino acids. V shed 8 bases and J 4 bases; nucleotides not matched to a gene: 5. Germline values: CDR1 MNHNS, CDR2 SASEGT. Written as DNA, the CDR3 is TGTGCCAGCGGCCGGGACAGGGGGCGAGAGACCCAGTACTTC. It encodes CASGRDRGRETQYF.

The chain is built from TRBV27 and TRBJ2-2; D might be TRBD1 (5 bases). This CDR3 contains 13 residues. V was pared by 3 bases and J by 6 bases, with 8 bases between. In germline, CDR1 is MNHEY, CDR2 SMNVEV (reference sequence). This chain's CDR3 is CASSFSRAGELFF. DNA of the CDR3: TGTGCCAGCAGTTTCAGCAGGGCCGGGGAGCTGTTTTTT.

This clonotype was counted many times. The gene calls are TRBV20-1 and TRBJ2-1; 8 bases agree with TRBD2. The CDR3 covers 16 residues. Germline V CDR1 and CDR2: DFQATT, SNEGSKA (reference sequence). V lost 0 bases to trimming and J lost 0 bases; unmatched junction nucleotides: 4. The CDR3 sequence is CSARDLGGDSYNEQFF. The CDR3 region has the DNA TGCAGTGCTAGAGACCTCGGGGGGGACTCCTACAATGAGCAGTTCTTC.

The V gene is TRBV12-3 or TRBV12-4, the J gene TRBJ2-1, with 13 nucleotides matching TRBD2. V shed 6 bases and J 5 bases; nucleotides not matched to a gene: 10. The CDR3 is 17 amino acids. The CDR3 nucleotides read TGTGCCAGCAGCCAGACTAGCGGGAGGAGGAGAGACAATGAGCAGTTCTTC. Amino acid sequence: CASSQTSGRRRDNEQFF.

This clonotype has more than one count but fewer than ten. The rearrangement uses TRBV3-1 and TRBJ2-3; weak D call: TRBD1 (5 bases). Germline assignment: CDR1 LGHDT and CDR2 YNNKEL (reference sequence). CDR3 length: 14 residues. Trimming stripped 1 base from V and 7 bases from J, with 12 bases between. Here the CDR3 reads CASSQVAGPHTQYF. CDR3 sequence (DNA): TGTGCCAGCAGCCAAGTCGCAGGGCCGCATACGCAGTATTTT.

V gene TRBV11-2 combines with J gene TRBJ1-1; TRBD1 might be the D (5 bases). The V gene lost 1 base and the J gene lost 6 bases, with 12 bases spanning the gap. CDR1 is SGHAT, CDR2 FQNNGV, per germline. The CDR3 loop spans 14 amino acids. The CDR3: CASSLVPAGPEAFF. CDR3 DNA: TGTGCCAGCAGCTTAGTTCCGGCAGGGCCTGAAGCTTTCTTT.

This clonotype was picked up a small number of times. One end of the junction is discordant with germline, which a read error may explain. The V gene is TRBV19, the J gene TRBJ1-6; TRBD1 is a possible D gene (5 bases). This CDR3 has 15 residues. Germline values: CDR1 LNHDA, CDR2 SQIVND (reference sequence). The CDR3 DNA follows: TGTGCCAGTAGCCCCCGGGACTCCTTTAATTCACCCCTCCACTTT. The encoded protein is CASSPRDSFNSPLHF. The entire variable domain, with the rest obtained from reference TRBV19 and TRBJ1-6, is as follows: DGGITQSPKYLFRKEGQNVTLSCEQNLNHDAMYWYRQDPGQGLRLIYYSQIVNDFQKGDIAEGYSVSREKKESFPLTVTSAQKNPTAFYLCASSPRDSFNSPLHFGNGTRLTVT.

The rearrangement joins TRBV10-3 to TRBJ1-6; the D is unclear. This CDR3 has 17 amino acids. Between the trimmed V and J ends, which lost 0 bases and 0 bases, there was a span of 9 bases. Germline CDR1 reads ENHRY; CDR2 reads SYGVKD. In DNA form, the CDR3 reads TGTGCCATCAGTGAGTCGGGGATCAGCTCCTATAATTCACCCCTCCACTTT. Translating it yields CAISESGISSYNSPLHF.

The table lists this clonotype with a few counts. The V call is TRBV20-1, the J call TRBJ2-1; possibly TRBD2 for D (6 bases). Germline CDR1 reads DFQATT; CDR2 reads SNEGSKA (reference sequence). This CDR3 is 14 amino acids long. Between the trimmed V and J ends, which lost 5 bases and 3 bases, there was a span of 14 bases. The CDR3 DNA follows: TGCAGTGCTCTAACTAGCAGAAACTACAATGAGCAGTTCTTC. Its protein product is CSALTSRNYNEQFF.

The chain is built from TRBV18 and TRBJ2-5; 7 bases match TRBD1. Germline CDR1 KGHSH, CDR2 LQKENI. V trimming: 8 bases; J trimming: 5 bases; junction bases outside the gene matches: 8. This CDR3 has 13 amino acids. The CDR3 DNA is TGTGCCAGCGCTACAGGGGAATTGGAGACCCAGTACTTC. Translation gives CASATGELETQYF.

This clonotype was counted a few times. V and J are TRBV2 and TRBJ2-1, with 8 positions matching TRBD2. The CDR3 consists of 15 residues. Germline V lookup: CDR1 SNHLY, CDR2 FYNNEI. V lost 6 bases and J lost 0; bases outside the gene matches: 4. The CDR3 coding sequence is TGTGCCAGCAGCGCAACTAGCGGCTCCTACAATGAGCAGTTCTTC. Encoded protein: CASSATSGSYNEQFF. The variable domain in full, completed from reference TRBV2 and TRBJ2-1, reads EPEVTQTPSHQVTQMGQEVILRCVPISNHLYFYWYRQILGQKVEFLVSFYNNEISEKSEIFDDQFSVERPDGSNFTLKIRSTKLEDSAMYFCASSATSGSYNEQFFGPGTRLTVL.

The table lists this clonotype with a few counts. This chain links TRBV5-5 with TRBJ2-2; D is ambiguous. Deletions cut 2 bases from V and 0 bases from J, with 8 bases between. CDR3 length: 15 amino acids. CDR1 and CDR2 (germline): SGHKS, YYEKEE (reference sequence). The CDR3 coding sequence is TGTGCCAGCAGCTTATTGTCGGCGAACACCGGGGAGCTGTTTTTT. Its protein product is CASSLLSANTGELFF.

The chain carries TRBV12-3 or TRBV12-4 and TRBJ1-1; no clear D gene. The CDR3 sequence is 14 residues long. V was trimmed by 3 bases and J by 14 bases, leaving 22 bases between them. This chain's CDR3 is CASSFRVFTRNGFF. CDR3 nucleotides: TGTGCCAGCAGTTTTCGGGTCTTCACCCGTAACGGCTTCTTT.

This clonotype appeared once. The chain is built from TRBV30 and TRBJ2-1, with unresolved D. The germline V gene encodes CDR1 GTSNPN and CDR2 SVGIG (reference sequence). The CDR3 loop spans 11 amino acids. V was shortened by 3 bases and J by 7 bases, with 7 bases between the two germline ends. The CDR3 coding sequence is TGTGCCTGGAGACTTGAAAATGAGCAGTTCTTC. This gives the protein CAWRLENEQFF. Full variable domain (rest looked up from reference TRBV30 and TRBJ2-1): SQTIHQWPATLVQPVGSPLSLECTVEGTSNPNLYWYRQAAGRGLQLLFYSVGIGQISSEVPQNLSASRPQDRQFILSSKKLLLSDSGFYLCAWRLENEQFFGPGTRLTVL.

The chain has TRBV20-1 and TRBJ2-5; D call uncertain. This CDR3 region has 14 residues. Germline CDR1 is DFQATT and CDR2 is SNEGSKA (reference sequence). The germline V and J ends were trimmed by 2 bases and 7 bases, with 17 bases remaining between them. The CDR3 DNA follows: TGCAGTGCTAGACCGGGTACAGCCCCCGGGACCCAGTACTTC. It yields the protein CSARPGTAPGTQYF.

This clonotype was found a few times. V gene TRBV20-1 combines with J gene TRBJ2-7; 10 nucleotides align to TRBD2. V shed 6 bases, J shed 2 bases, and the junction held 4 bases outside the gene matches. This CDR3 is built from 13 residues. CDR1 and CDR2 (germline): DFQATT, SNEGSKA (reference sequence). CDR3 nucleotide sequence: TGCAGTGCAAGGACTAGCGGCACCTACGAGCAGTACTTC. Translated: CSARTSGTYEQYF.

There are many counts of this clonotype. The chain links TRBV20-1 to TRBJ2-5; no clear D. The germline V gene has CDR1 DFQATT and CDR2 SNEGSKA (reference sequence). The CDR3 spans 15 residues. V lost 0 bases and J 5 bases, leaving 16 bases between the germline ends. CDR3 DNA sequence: TGCAGTGCTAGAGATCAGGCAGTGGGTTGGGAGACCCAGTACTTC. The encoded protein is CSARDQAVGWETQYF.